A single sample is the source of the 7 T cell receptor beta chains below, sequenced in a study of OX40 agonist ivuxolimab in advanced cancers. Library creation used the immunoSEQ multiplex PCR assay. TCRdb holds this immuneACCESS table with in-frame rearrangements only. Some clones are missing; in checked studies, unresolved V genes explain under half, and the rest has no known cause. This sample is represented by 60,000 to 85,000 clones; 75% to 80% of them were singletons. The ten largest clones represent 1.5% to 2% of the sample. The input for sequencing was CD4+ or CD8+ T cells sorted from blood, taken in a trial of the OX40 agonist ivuxolimab. Receptors originate from an adult with an advanced solid tumor such as melanoma, head and neck, liver or kidney cancer.

The chain employs TRBV6-1 and TRBJ1-1; tentative D call: TRBD1 (5 bases). CDR3 length: 12 amino acids. Germline CDR1 and CDR2: MNHNS and SASEGT. V was shortened by 3 bases and J by 10 bases, with 12 bases between the two germline ends. CDR3 loop: CASSEGGVRAFF. The CDR3 DNA follows: TGTGCCAGCAGTGAGGGGGGAGTTAGAGCTTTCTTT.

This clone was seen just once. The chain employs TRBV6-6 and TRBJ1-4, with D possibly TRBD1 on 6 matching bases. This CDR3 contains 15 residues. Per germline, CDR1 MNHNY and CDR2 SVGAGI (reference sequence). Between the trimmed V and J ends, which lost 6 bases and 4 bases, there was a span of 15 bases. The DNA of the CDR3 is TGTGCCAGCAGGGGATCAACAGGGTTTAATGAAAAACTGTTTTTT. This gives the protein CASRGSTGFNEKLFF.

V usage is TRBV6-5 and J usage is TRBJ1-1; D unresolved. The germline V gene encodes CDR1 MNHEY and CDR2 SVGAGI. V gave up 4 bases and J gave up 4 bases, with 7 bases separating them. The CDR3 consists of 12 residues. Here the CDR3 DNA reads TGTGCCAGCAGTTTTACTGGCACTGAAGCTTTCTTT. Translation gives CASSFTGTEAFF.

This CDR3 is CASSSKRGQPQHF. CDR3 sequence (DNA): TGTGCCAGCAGTTCAAAAAGGGGTCAGCCCCAGCATTTT. V gene TRBV27 combines with J gene TRBJ1-5; D is possibly TRBD1 (5 bases). The CDR3 runs 13 residues. CDR1 and CDR2 from the germline V gene are MNHEY and SMNVEV (reference sequence). V was cut by 4 bases and J by 6 bases, with 10 bases left in between.

The chain carries TRBV7-9 and TRBJ1-4, with D possibly TRBD1 on 6 matching bases. The V and J ends lost 4 bases and 7 bases respectively, with 13 bases between them. This CDR3 is 14 amino acids long. In germline, CDR1 is SEHNR, CDR2 FQNEAQ (reference sequence). DNA for the CDR3: TGTGCCAGCAGCTCCCCGGGGGCGGGTGAAAAACTGTTTTTT. Translation gives CASSSPGAGEKLFF.

The chain carries TRBV6-1 and TRBJ2-2, with 8 positions matching TRBD1. The germline CDR1 and CDR2 sequences are MNHNS and SASEGT. V was pared by 7 bases and J by 2 bases, with 6 bases of the junction left unmatched. CDR3 length: 15 residues. The CDR3, as DNA: TGTGCCAGCAATAAAGGACAGGGAAACACCGGGGAGCTGTTTTTT. It translates to CASNKGQGNTGELFF.

Concerning this clone: One end of the junction does not line up with germline, which may come from a read error. The chain carries TRBV7-7 and TRBJ2-1; no firm D call. Per germline, CDR1 SSHAT and CDR2 FNYEAQ (reference sequence). CDR3 length: 15 residues. The CDR3 nucleotides are TGTGCTAGCAGTTCCGGGTTGGGTCTTGGAAATGAGCAGTTCTTC. Protein sequence: CASSSGLGLGNEQFF.